Described below is a single T cell receptor (beta chain) sequence and its context. Its recognized antigen is unknown. No base quality information exists; no much larger clone differs at one position. The germline V gene sets CDR1 to SNHLY and CDR2 to FYNNEI. The CDR3 spans 15 residues, from the cysteine through the phenylalanine. Only the CDR3 portion is preserved as DNA: 45 bases, with reading frame beginning at the first base. At the junction V is shortened by 2 bases and J by 1 base; bases outside the gene matches: 3. TCRbeta CDR3 regions were amplified from genomic DNA by means of the immunoSEQ Assay, a bias-controlled multiplex PCR. On the study's bioinformatics: Within the assay, amplification of reference gene primers was used to estimate how many nucleated cells each sample contained. To quantify the absolute abundance of each unique TCRbeta CDR3 rearrangement, sequence reads were collapsed and filtered. For each sample, productive Simpson clonality was calculated as the square root of Simpson's diversity index over productive rearrangements. This is the immuneACCESS table as TCRdb keeps it, with only in-frame sequences that have V and J called. A part of the clones is gone; compared with another copy, unresolved V genes explain less than half, and the rest is unexplained. The V and J calls and the clone size are those of that table, but D and trimming were determined from the DNA. For this sample the table gives 300,000 to 400,000 clones, of which more than 85% were detected only once. 2.5% to 3.5% of the sample rests with the top ten.

Whole blood was collected in K2EDTA tubes by collaborating institutions according to the institutions' own protocols. For TCRbeta analysis, collaborators shipped samples in one of three forms: frozen whole blood, isolated PBMCs, or DNA extracted from either of those sample types. This entry is derived from a study of blood T cell repertoires in COVID-19 (dated by TCRdb to the early 2020s). With respect to the entire study: Samples from collaborators originated in the United States, Italy and Spain and spanned both the acute and convalescent phases of COVID-19. The prospective study material was composed of cDNA or gDNA derived from T cells, B-cell-depleted T cells, or PBMCs. The dataset comprised deeply sampled blood TCRbeta repertoires from subjects exposed to, actively infected with, or recovered from COVID-19. The repertoires were released in a freely available public database meant as a resource for research on the immune response to SARS-CoV-2. Samples were obtained from the ongoing ImmuneRACE study (first 160 participants) and from 1,200 or so subjects provided by 6 global collaborators. A de-identified subject ID, COVID-19 status, age in years and sex were almost always included in the sample metadata. Where available, HLA class I and class II types were taken from metadata supplied by the sample provider and were not determined by assay-based typing. Points the paper makes about the study in general: The amount of clinical and demographic metadata varied by source and participant and was provided uncurated.

The chain links TRBV2 with TRBJ2-3; 7 central nucleotides agree with TRBD2. The sequenced material came from peripheral blood. This TCR came from a human donor in a cohort sampled during active COVID-19. The CDR3 corresponds to CASSEPGGGTDTQYF. The DNA is as follows: TGTGCCAGCAGTGAACCGGGGGGAGGCACAGATACGCAGTATTTT.